These 14 T cell receptor beta chains came from one sample sequenced in a study of cytomegalovirus exposure and HLA in healthy donors. The PCR had 60 Vbeta and 13 Jbeta primers. TCRdb's table, derived via immunoSEQ multiplex PCR, lists solely in-frame clones and lacks some. The table has more than 110,000 clones, 80% to 85% seen once. Input material: PBMCs. These receptors were obtained from a male donor in good health and CMV-seropositive.

This clone was detected only once. The chain recombines TRBV9 with TRBJ2-3, with D tentatively TRBD2 (6 bases). From germline, CDR1 is SGDLS and CDR2 YYNGEE. Trimming removed 2 bases from V and 0 bases from J, with 10 bases in between. The CDR3 contains 15 residues. This CDR3 reads CASSVGGSSTDTQYF. CDR3 DNA sequence: TGTGCCAGCAGCGTCGGGGGATCTAGCACAGATACGCAGTATTTT.

V gene TRBV11-2 combines with J gene TRBJ2-7; 10 bases line up with TRBD1. The CDR3 spans 14 residues. Germline CDR1 reads SGHAT; CDR2 reads FQNNGV. V gave up 1 base and J gave up 4 bases; unmatched junction bases: 1. The CDR3 loop is CASSLGGQGYEQYF. DNA for the CDR3: TGTGCCAGCAGCTTAGGGGGACAGGGGTACGAGCAGTACTTC. Full variable domain (outside the CDR3, taken from reference TRBV11-2 and TRBJ2-7): EAGVAQSPRYKIIEKRQSVAFWCNPISGHATLYWYQQILGQGPKLLIQFQNNGVVDDSQLPKDRFSAERLKGVDSTLKIQPAKLEDSAVYLCASSLGGQGYEQYFGPGTRLTVT.

The chain uses TRBV6-5 and TRBJ2-7; possibly TRBD2 for D (6 bases). Germline V lookup: CDR1 MNHEY, CDR2 SVGAGI. Trimming left V 7 bases short and J 7 bases short, with 17 bases between. This CDR3 is 13 amino acids long. The CDR3 loop is CASTDGSNREQYF. The DNA of the CDR3 is TGTGCCAGCACAGACGGGAGTAATCGGGAGCAGTACTTC.

The chain recombines TRBV7-9 with TRBJ2-7; 7 bases fit TRBD1. The J segment lost 5 bases and the V segment lost 4 bases, leaving 11 bases of the junction unmatched. This CDR3 has 15 residues. CDR1 is SEHNR and CDR2 is FQNEAQ in the germline V gene (reference sequence). The CDR3 loop is CASSSPRQGLNEQYF. The CDR3 nucleotides are TGTGCCAGCAGCTCCCCCAGACAGGGCCTTAACGAGCAGTACTTC.

The rearrangement links TRBV7-3 to TRBJ2-5; 8 positions agree with TRBD2. Looked up from germline, CDR1 is SGHTA and CDR2 is FQGTGA. This CDR3 is 14 amino acids long. V trimming: 8 bases; J trimming: 5 bases; junction bases outside the gene matches: 10. The CDR3 nucleotides are TGTGCCAGCTCCCCGGCGGGGGGTTCGGAGACCCAGTACTTC. Residues: CASSPAGGSETQYF.

This chain links TRBV5-1 with TRBJ2-5; tentatively, D is TRBD2 (6 bases). The ends were cut back, 0 bases at V and 1 base at J, with 16 bases in the middle. In germline, CDR1 is SGHRS, CDR2 YFSETQ. The CDR3 spans 17 residues. The CDR3 nucleotides read TGCGCCAGCAGCTTGGCCGGTCGGAGGGCCGGCCAAGAGACCCAGTACTTC. Translation: CASSLAGRRAGQETQYF. The complete variable domain, with remaining parts taken from reference TRBV5-1 and TRBJ2-5, reads KAGVTQTPRYLIKTRGQQVTLSCSPISGHRSVSWYQQTPGQGLQFLFEYFSETQRNKGNFPGRFSGRQFSNSRSEMNVSTLELGDSALYLCASSLAGRRAGQETQYFGPGTRLLVL.

This chain connects TRBV10-1 to TRBJ2-3; 7 positions agree with TRBD2. V gave up 1 base and J gave up 4 bases; unmatched junction bases: 5. In germline, CDR1 is WNHNN, CDR2 SYGVQD (reference sequence). CDR3 size: 15 residues. CDR3 protein: CASSELTRGADTQYF. In nucleotides, the CDR3 is TGCGCCAGCAGTGAGTTGACCCGGGGGGCAGATACGCAGTATTTT.

The rearrangement links TRBV30 to TRBJ1-3, with D possibly matching TRBD1 (5 bases). With 3 bases removed from V and 2 bases from J, the gap between germline ends came to 8 bases. The germline V gene has CDR1 GTSNPN and CDR2 SVGIG (reference sequence). The CDR3 has 13 amino acids. The CDR3 protein is CAWRQGAGNTIYF. CDR3 coding DNA: TGTGCCTGGAGACAAGGGGCTGGAAACACCATATATTTT.

The chain recombines TRBV23-1 with TRBJ1-3, with TRBD1 identical over 10 bases. TRBV23-1 is annotated as an ORF whose role is uncertain. The CDR3 has 16 residues. The trim removed 2 bases at V and 8 bases at J, leaving 9 bases unmatched. The CDR3 bases are TGCGCCAGCAGTCAACCCCTAGACAGGGGGCTAGACACCATATATTTT. Translation: CASSQPLDRGLDTIYF.

This chain joins TRBV13 and TRBJ1-4; 7 positions agree with TRBD1. This CDR3 region has 14 residues. Germline V gene lookup returns CDR1 PRHDT and CDR2 FYEKMQ (reference sequence). With V trimmed by 5 bases and J by 6 bases, 6 bases remained unmatched. CDR3 residues: CASSRDSEDEKLFF. DNA for the CDR3: TGTGCCAGCAGCCGGGACAGCGAAGATGAAAAACTGTTTTTT. The entire variable domain, with the rest obtained from reference TRBV13 and TRBJ1-4, is as follows: AAGVIQSPRHLIKEKRETATLKCYPIPRHDTVYWYQQGPGQDPQFLISFYEKMQSDKGSIPDRFSAQQFSDYHSELNMSSLELGDSALYFCASSRDSEDEKLFFGSGTQLSVL.

A single count supports this clone. The chain recombines TRBV7-9 with TRBJ2-3; D might be TRBD1 (5 bases). The CDR3 length is 14 residues. CDR1 is SEHNR, CDR2 FQNEAQ, per germline (reference sequence). V was cut by 3 bases and J by 4 bases, with 11 bases left in between. CDR3 sequence: CASSFQGDSDTQYF. The CDR3 DNA follows: TGTGCCAGCAGCTTCCAGGGTGATTCAGATACGCAGTATTTT.

This clone was seen only a few times. The gene calls are TRBV7-8 and TRBJ1-2; weak D call: TRBD1 (5 bases). This CDR3 has 12 amino acids. V was trimmed by 4 bases and J by 4 bases, leaving 7 bases between them. Germline CDR1 is SGHVS and CDR2 is FQNEAQ. CDR3 coding DNA: TGTGCCAGCAGCTACGACAGCTATGGCTACACCTTC. Encoded protein: CASSYDSYGYTF.

This clone was detected once. J is TRBJ1-2 and V is TRBV5-1, with 7 positions matching TRBD1. Germline CDR1 and CDR2: SGHRS and YFSETQ. V shed 0 bases, J shed 4 bases, and the junction held 6 bases outside the gene matches. The CDR3 totals 15 residues. CDR3 protein: CASSLEGQPTYGYTF. The CDR3 DNA reads TGCGCCAGCAGCTTGGAGGGACAGCCCACCTATGGCTACACCTTC.

This sequence joins TRBV27 and TRBJ1-3, with D unresolved. CDR1 is MNHEY and CDR2 is SMNVEV in the germline V gene (reference sequence). Trimming pared 2 bases from V and 0 bases from J, leaving 11 bases between. The CDR3 is 16 residues long. The CDR3: CASSLRTVPSGNTIYF. CDR3 DNA sequence: TGTGCCAGCAGTTTACGCACAGTTCCCTCTGGAAACACCATATATTTT.